These 19 T cell receptor beta chains came from one sample sequenced in a study of T-cell reconstitution after alpha-beta-depleted transplantation in children. Unique molecular identifiers were used to barcode this TCRbeta library. TCRdb ran MiXCR on the PCR reads and lists one entry per CDR3 protein. The sample comprises hundreds of thousands of distinct CDR3 sequences, 23% of which are singletons, and around an eighth rests with the top ten. The material was PBMCs, mostly from graft donor cells, obtained 360 days after TCRalphabeta/CD19-depleted stem cell transplant. These receptors were taken from a boy under two years old who had a stem cell transplant for acute myeloid leukemia, so the T cells may come from the graft donor.

This clonotype was seen only a few times. The gene calls are TRBV28 and TRBJ2-1; D ambiguous. The V end was cut by 10 bases, the J end by 6 bases, with 7 bases between. Germline CDR1 and CDR2: MDHEN and SYDVKM. The CDR3 consists of 10 residues. The CDR3 DNA reads as TGTGCCACCCTCCTCAATGAGCAGTTCTTC. Residues: CATLLNEQFF.

This clonotype was counted many times. This sequence joins TRBV5-5 and TRBJ2-3, with D perhaps given as TRBD1 or TRBD2 (5 bases each). Looked up from germline, CDR1 is SGHKS and CDR2 is YYEKEE (reference sequence). The V end lost 3 bases, the J end lost 6 bases, and 14 bases lay between the germline ends. The CDR3 is 14 residues long. This CDR3 reads CASSYRGDKDTQYF. CDR3 in DNA: TGTGCCAGCAGCTACAGAGGGGATAAGGATACGCAGTATTTT.

This chain links TRBV3-1 with TRBJ1-5; 9 positions agree with TRBD1. The length of the CDR3 is 15 residues. Losses at the gene ends were 4 bases for V and 7 bases for J; bases not matched to a gene: 8. CDR1 and CDR2 from the germline V gene are LGHDT and YNNKEL (reference sequence). DNA of the CDR3: TGTGCCAGCAGCCGGGGGACAGGGACAACACAGCCCCAGCATTTT. Translation: CASSRGTGTTQPQHF. The full variable domain, completed using reference TRBV3-1 and TRBJ1-5, is DTAVSQTPKYLVTQMGNDKSIKCEQNLGHDTMYWYKQDSKKFLKIMFSYNNKELIINETVPNRFSPKSPDKAHLNLHINSLELGDSAVYFCASSRGTGTTQPQHFGDGTRLSIL.

This clonotype has just a few counts. The V gene is TRBV7-9, the J gene TRBJ2-7; D is uncertain. The germline V gene encodes CDR1 SEHNR and CDR2 FQNEAQ (reference sequence). This CDR3 region has 14 residues. V was pared by 0 bases and J by 5 bases, with 11 bases between. The CDR3: CASSLAPQAHEQYF. The DNA of the CDR3 is TGTGCCAGCAGCTTAGCGCCCCAGGCGCACGAGCAGTACTTC.

This clonotype was counted a few times. CDR3: CASSLAGRQAKNIQYF. The CDR3 DNA is TGTGCCAGCAGTTTAGCGGGGAGGCAAGCCAAAAACATTCAGTACTTC. The chain links TRBV12-3 or TRBV12-4 to TRBJ2-4; D might be TRBD2 (6 bases). The CDR3 spans 16 residues. V shed 0 bases and J shed 0 bases, with 9 bases lying between them.

The gene calls are TRBV12-3 or TRBV12-4 and TRBJ2-7, with 9 nucleotides matching TRBD1. The V segment lost 5 bases and the J segment 7 bases; nucleotides outside the gene matches: 9. This CDR3 has 14 amino acids. The CDR3 nucleotides read TGTGCCAGCAGTGCCGGGACAGGGAGGGAGGAGCAGTACTTC. Translated: CASSAGTGREEQYF.

This clonotype was seen only once. The junction departs from germline at one end; a sequencing error may be responsible. The chain combines TRBV29-1 with TRBJ1-1; a possible D gene is TRBD1 (5 bases). Looked up from germline, CDR1 is SQVTM and CDR2 is ANQGSEA. The CDR3 extends over 15 amino acids. The CDR3 region is CSVVVQGDLYTEASF. In nucleotides, the CDR3 is TGCAGCGTTGTGGTGCAGGGTGATTTATACACTGAAGCTTCCTTT. The full variable domain, in which reference TRBV29-1 and TRBJ1-1 provide the parts outside the CDR3, is SAVISQKPSRDICQRGTSLTIQCQVDSQVTMMFWYRQQPGQSLTLIATANQGSEATYESGFVIDKFPISRPNLTFSTLTVSNMSPEDSSIYLCSVVVQGDLYTEASFGQGTRLTVV.

This clonotype was seen repeatedly, ten times or more. V is TRBV12-3 or TRBV12-4 and J is TRBJ2-3; TRBD2 agrees at 7 bases. This CDR3 has 14 amino acids. V trimming: 6 bases; J trimming: 6 bases; junction bases outside the gene matches: 9. CDR3 DNA: TGTGCCAGCAGACACCCCGGGAGGCCGGATACGCAGTATTTT. This translates into CASRHPGRPDTQYF.

This chain uses TRBV4-3 with TRBJ2-1; 9 positions match TRBD2. The V gene end was trimmed by 0 bases and the J gene end by 1 base; junction bases not matched to a gene: 4. From germline, CDR1 is LGHNA and CDR2 YSLEER. The CDR3 loop spans 17 amino acids. The CDR3 DNA reads TGCGCCAGCAGCCAAGAACCTAGCGGGGTATCCTACAATGAGCAGTTCTTC. Its translation: CASSQEPSGVSYNEQFF.

The genes are TRBV6-5 and TRBJ1-6; D possibly corresponds to TRBD1 (5 bases). The germline V and J ends were trimmed by 4 bases and 10 bases, with 11 bases remaining between them. This CDR3 is built from 13 residues. CDR1 and CDR2 (germline): MNHEY, SVGAGI. The CDR3 is CASSSGYGSPLHF. DNA of the CDR3: TGTGCCAGCAGTTCAGGGTATGGATCACCCCTCCACTTT.

This clonotype has more than one count but fewer than ten. This chain joins TRBV6-4 and TRBJ2-1; D is possibly TRBD1 (5 bases). Looked up from germline, CDR1 is MRHNA and CDR2 is SNTAGT. The CDR3 totals 13 residues. V gave up 6 bases and J gave up 7 bases, with 13 bases separating them. The CDR3 region has the DNA TGTGCCAGCAGCTCGATCCAGGGTAATGAGCAGTTCTTC. It encodes CASSSIQGNEQFF.

The chain combines TRBV6-1 with TRBJ2-1; no firm D call. V lost 6 bases and J lost 6, with 18 bases in between. The CDR3 contains 15 residues. CDR1 MNHNS and CDR2 SASEGT come from the germline V gene. Here the CDR3 reads CASSHRAKTGNEQFF. The CDR3 DNA follows: TGTGCCAGCAGCCACCGGGCCAAAACTGGCAATGAGCAGTTCTTC.

This clonotype occurred a few times. The chain carries TRBV20-1 and TRBJ2-3, with unresolved D. CDR1 and CDR2 from the germline V gene are DFQATT and SNEGSKA (reference sequence). Deletions cut 0 bases from V and 1 base from J, with 8 bases between. The CDR3 is 14 residues long. CDR3 residues: CSAREGYGTDTQYF. DNA of the CDR3: TGCAGTGCTAGAGAAGGATACGGCACAGATACGCAGTATTTT.

This clonotype was recorded at least ten times. This chain uses TRBV6-2 or TRBV6-3 with TRBJ1-1, with 7 bases that match TRBD1. Looked up from germline, CDR1 is MNHEY and CDR2 is SVGEGT. The CDR3 sequence is 17 residues long. Trimming at V came to 4 bases and at J to 2 bases, leaving 13 bases not matched to a gene. CDR3 protein: CASSSLTRGGDNTEAFF. The CDR3 DNA follows: TGTGCCAGCAGTTCCCTTACCAGGGGGGGAGATAACACTGAAGCTTTCTTT.

This clonotype was detected a few times. The chain links TRBV6-1 to TRBJ2-1; no clear D. CDR1 and CDR2 (germline): MNHNS, SASEGT. Deletions cut 8 bases from V and 0 bases from J, with 11 bases between. This CDR3 contains 14 residues. The CDR3 loop reads CASSPANSYNEQFF. The CDR3 nucleotides are TGTGCCAGCTCCCCTGCGAACTCCTACAATGAGCAGTTCTTC.

The chain combines TRBV28 with TRBJ2-5; D remains unclear. The V end lost 6 bases, the J end lost 2 bases, and 19 bases lay between the germline ends. The CDR3 length is 16 residues. From germline, CDR1 is MDHEN and CDR2 SYDVKM. CDR3 sequence reads: CASSPGFRIPQETQYF. CDR3 bases: TGTGCCAGCAGCCCTGGGTTCCGCATCCCTCAAGAGACCCAGTACTTC. The entire variable domain, with the rest obtained from reference TRBV28 and TRBJ2-5, is as follows: DVKVTQSSRYLVKRTGEKVFLECVQDMDHENMFWYRQDPGLGLRLIYFSYDVKMKEKGDIPEGYSVSREKKERFSLILESASTNQTSMYLCASSPGFRIPQETQYFGPGTRLLVL.

This clonotype was detected many times. The chain links TRBV3-1 to TRBJ2-1; 13 nucleotides align to TRBD2. V shed 0 bases and J 2 bases; nucleotides not matched to a gene: 4. This CDR3 contains 18 residues. Germline assignment: CDR1 LGHDT and CDR2 YNNKEL (reference sequence). This CDR3 reads CASSQDRLAGGAYNEQFF. DNA of the CDR3: TGTGCCAGCAGCCAAGACAGACTAGCGGGGGGCGCCTACAATGAGCAGTTCTTC.

The chain uses TRBV7-6 and TRBJ2-1; 8 bases map to TRBD2. The CDR3 length is 16 residues. V shed 1 base and J 7 bases; nucleotides not matched to a gene: 9. Germline V gene data show CDR1 as SGHVS and CDR2 as FNYEAQ. CDR3 in amino acids: CASSLGKAGVANEQFF. The CDR3 nucleotides read TGTGCCAGCAGCTTAGGGAAAGCGGGGGTCGCAAATGAGCAGTTCTTC.

V usage is TRBV7-2 and J usage is TRBJ1-5; no clear D. Per the germline V gene, CDR1 is SGHTA and CDR2 is FQGNSA. The CDR3 is 14 amino acids. Trimming cost V 1 base and J 5 bases, with 9 bases left between them. Written as DNA, the CDR3 is TGTGCCAGCAGCTTAGAAGCTTTTTATCAGCCCCAGCATTTT. This codes for CASSLEAFYQPQHF.